This TCR beta chain was profiled in a study of cytomegalovirus exposure and HLA in healthy donors. Study-wide results and limits: Differences between HLA loci emerged in a later analysis of TCR association rates, with DRB1 most and HLA-C fewest. TCR beta chains numbering some 160 were designated cytomegalovirus-associated. It has been reported that TCR beta sequences accurately predicted the HLA-A and HLA-B alleles of most subjects.

Trimming took 4 bases from V and 1 from J; bases not matched to a gene: 13. Germline assignment: CDR1 LNHDA and CDR2 SQIVND (reference sequence). CDR3 length: 17 amino acids. Amplification used 60 Vbeta primers and 13 Jbeta primers. Sequencing used immunoSEQ multiplex PCR; TCRdb keeps in-frame clones, though not all of them. The sample consists of 200,000 to 250,000 clones, more than 75% of them appearing once. Notes on this clone: Its antigen is as yet unknown.

The sequence was obtained from a male donor in good health and CMV-seronegative. This chain uses TRBV19 with TRBJ2-7; 7 nucleotides match TRBD2. Sequenced sample: PBMCs. The CDR3 DNA follows: TGTGCCAGTAGTACCCCCGGGGAGGGAGGACCGTCCTACGAGCAGTACTTC. The encoded protein is CASSTPGEGGPSYEQYF.